Following are 26 T cell receptor beta chains from one sample sequenced in a study of blood T cell repertoires in COVID-19. Only in-frame clones appear in the TCRdb table, and some are missing; sequencing was by immunoSEQ multiplex PCR. The table has tens of thousands of clones, approximately 86% seen once. Sequencing used peripheral blood. The source is a woman in her seventies with acute or convalescent COVID-19.

The rearrangement links TRBV7-9 to TRBJ2-7; D unresolved. Germline V gene lookup returns CDR1 SEHNR and CDR2 FQNEAQ (reference sequence). The length of the CDR3 is 15 residues. The V end was cut by 1 base, the J end by 1 base, with 11 bases between. The DNA of the CDR3 is TGTGCCAGCAGCTTAGGGTACGGCGGATCCTACGAGCAGTACTTC. Residues: CASSLGYGGSYEQYF.

The rearrangement joins TRBV7-8 to TRBJ2-1, with D tentatively TRBD2 (7 bases). Trimming shortened V by 6 bases and J by 0 bases, and 12 bases separated the two germline ends. Germline V gene sequence: CDR1 SGHVS, CDR2 FQNEAQ. This CDR3 region has 15 residues. CDR3 region: CASRRGRSSYNEQFF. CDR3 bases: TGTGCCAGCAGGCGGGGGCGGAGCTCCTACAATGAGCAGTTCTTC.

This chain uses TRBV6-4 with TRBJ2-1, with 7 bases matching TRBD2. This CDR3 is 14 amino acids long. Germline CDR1 and CDR2: MRHNA and SNTAGT. Unmatched junction bases numbered 8, after V lost 4 bases and J lost 8 bases. CDR3: CASSVAGDGDEQFF. Here the CDR3 DNA reads TGTGCCAGCAGTGTGGCGGGAGACGGGGATGAGCAGTTCTTC.

This clone is a singleton in its sample. This likely comes from a read error, as the CDR3 has no conserved phenylalanine or tryptophan at its end. The DNA is omitted, as the CDR3 cannot be located on it reliably, and the CDR3 follows TCRdb's listing. This chain uses TRBV6-2 or TRBV6-3 with TRBJ2-4; the table's D call of TRBD2 was not tested on the DNA. The CDR3 is 13 amino acids long, termini counted. Per germline, CDR1 MNHEY and CDR2 SVGEGT. This CDR3 reads CASSYSEREGLSL.

The rearrangement joins TRBV11-2 to TRBJ2-6, with D possibly matching TRBD2 (6 bases). The CDR3 runs to 16 residues. V was cut by 1 base and J by 2 bases, with 9 bases left in between. Per the germline V gene, CDR1 is SGHAT and CDR2 is FQNNGV. The CDR3 region has the DNA TGTGCCAGCAGCTTAGTGTCGGGGGCTGGGGCCAACGTCCTGACTTTC. It codes for CASSLVSGAGANVLTF.

The chain joins TRBV19 to TRBJ2-7, with TRBD1 matching over 8 bases. The germline CDR1 and CDR2 sequences are LNHDA and SQIVND (reference sequence). The J segment lost 2 bases and the V segment lost 3 bases, leaving 3 bases of the junction unmatched. The CDR3 has 14 residues. The CDR3 loop reads CASSMDRVAYEQYF. The CDR3 DNA is TGTGCCAGTAGTATGGACAGGGTGGCCTACGAGCAGTACTTC.

V gene TRBV25-1 combines with J gene TRBJ2-3; D is possibly TRBD2 (5 bases). V lost 3 bases to trimming and J lost 4 bases, with 8 bases between them. This CDR3 is 13 amino acids long. Germline V gene sequence: CDR1 MGHDK, CDR2 SYGVNS. For the CDR3, the DNA is TGTGCCAGCAGTGAGGGAGCCTCAGATACGCAGTATTTT. Translating gives CASSEGASDTQYF. Together with reference TRBV25-1 and TRBJ2-3, the CDR3 gives the full variable domain: EADIYQTPRYLVIGTGKKITLECSQTMGHDKMYWYQQDPGMELHLIHYSYGVNSTEKGDLSSESTVSRIRTEHFPLTLESARPSHTSQYLCASSEGASDTQYFGPGTRLTVL.

The chain employs TRBV19 and TRBJ1-2; 10 bases fit TRBD1. Germline CDR1 reads LNHDA; CDR2 reads SQIVND (reference sequence). The CDR3 runs 15 residues. The J segment lost 6 bases and the V segment lost 5 bases, leaving 9 bases of the junction unmatched. The CDR3 DNA reads TGTGCCAGTAGTCCCGCCAGACAGGGGGCGAATGGCTACACCTTC. Protein: CASSPARQGANGYTF.

The genes are TRBV28 and TRBJ2-7, with a possible D match to TRBD1 (6 bases). V was trimmed by 8 bases and J by 3 bases, leaving 11 bases between them. Per the germline V gene, CDR1 is MDHEN and CDR2 is SYDVKM. CDR3 size: 12 residues. CDR3 DNA sequence: TGTGCCAGCGGAGGACAGTTCTACGAGCAGTACTTC. Translation gives CASGGQFYEQYF.

This chain connects TRBV18 to TRBJ2-1, with 7 positions matching TRBD2. The CDR3 is 15 amino acids. The J segment lost 5 bases and the V segment lost 0 bases, leaving 4 bases of the junction unmatched. CDR1 KGHSH and CDR2 LQKENI come from the germline V gene. CDR3 in amino acids: CASSPPGGNDNEQFF. The CDR3 nucleotides are TGTGCCAGCTCACCACCGGGAGGGAACGACAATGAGCAGTTCTTC.

This clone was recorded a few times. This chain joins TRBV4-2 and TRBJ2-3, with 8 bases matching TRBD2. J was trimmed by 0 bases and V by 3 bases; bases with no gene match: 2. The CDR3 is made up of 15 amino acids. Germline values: CDR1 LGHNA, CDR2 YNFKEQ. CDR3 loop: CASSQTSVSTDTQYF. The CDR3 coding sequence is TGTGCCAGCAGCCAGACTAGCGTAAGCACAGATACGCAGTATTTT.

This clone was recorded once. V and J are TRBV19 and TRBJ2-3, with D maybe TRBD2 (5 bases). Trimming shortened V by 0 bases and J by 8 bases, and 12 bases separated the two germline ends. Germline CDR1 is LNHDA and CDR2 is SQIVND (reference sequence). The CDR3 is made up of 14 amino acids. The CDR3 DNA sequence: TGTGCCAGTAGTATAGACCCTGGGGAGATTACGCAGTATTTT. Translation gives CASSIDPGEITQYF.

This chain uses TRBV7-2 with TRBJ2-6; perhaps TRBD1 as D (6 bases). V lost 4 bases, J lost 4 bases, and 14 bases lay in between. The germline gives CDR1 SGHTA, CDR2 FQGNSA. This CDR3 contains 16 residues. The DNA of the CDR3 is TGTGCCAGCAGCTCCCAGGGGATTAGGGGGGCCAACGTCCTGACTTTC. This translates into CASSSQGIRGANVLTF.

This sequence joins TRBV27 and TRBJ1-1; D ambiguous. There are 16 residues in the CDR3. V dropped 4 bases and J dropped 0 bases, with 15 bases sitting between them. CDR1 and CDR2 from the germline V gene are MNHEY and SMNVEV (reference sequence). CDR3 coding DNA: TGTGCCAGCAGTTCGATGAAGAGGCGGCTGAACACTGAAGCTTTCTTT. It encodes CASSSMKRRLNTEAFF.

This clone has just a few counts. V usage is TRBV7-8 and J usage is TRBJ2-1, with 7 bases lining up with TRBD2. Per germline, CDR1 SGHVS and CDR2 FQNEAQ. The length of the CDR3 is 14 residues. The V gene end was trimmed by 3 bases and the J gene end by 12 bases; junction bases not matched to a gene: 11. The CDR3 region is CASSFQRLGGRQFF. The CDR3 nucleotides are TGTGCCAGCAGCTTCCAACGGTTGGGAGGGCGGCAGTTCTTC.

The chain links TRBV20-1 to TRBJ2-7; D remains unclear. The germline V gene encodes CDR1 DFQATT and CDR2 SNEGSKA (reference sequence). Trimming shortened V by 3 bases and J by 0 bases, and 9 bases separated the two germline ends. This CDR3 has 13 amino acids. The CDR3 DNA is TGCAGTGCTAGTAGCCCGAGCTCCTACGAGCAGTACTTC. It encodes CSASSPSSYEQYF.

The chain couples TRBV7-2 to TRBJ2-7, with a tentative D call TRBD2 (5 bases). Looked up from germline, CDR1 is SGHTA and CDR2 is FQGNSA. CDR3 length equals 14 residues. V lost 8 bases, J lost 4 bases, and 18 bases lay in between. CDR3 in amino acids: CASGPSLDWYEQYF. The CDR3 DNA is TGTGCCAGCGGCCCCTCACTAGATTGGTACGAGCAGTACTTC. Complete variable domain (other parts from reference TRBV7-2 and TRBJ2-7): GAGVSQSPSNKVTEKGKDVELRCDPISGHTALYWYRQSLGQGLEFLIYFQGNSAPDKSGLPSDRFSAERTGGSVSTLTIQRTQQEDSAVYLCASGPSLDWYEQYFGPGTRLTVT.

The CDR3 sequence is CASRDRGLGGLAKNIQYF. CDR3 DNA sequence: TGTGCCAGCAGGGACAGGGGGCTCGGTGGTTTAGCCAAAAACATTCAGTACTTC. The V and J genes are TRBV19 and TRBJ2-4; 12 nucleotides align to TRBD1. The V and J ends lost 9 bases and 0 bases, in that order; junction bases with no gene match: 12. CDR3 length: 18 amino acids. Germline CDR1 and CDR2: LNHDA and SQIVND (reference sequence).

This chain connects TRBV29-1 to TRBJ1-3; D not certain. This CDR3 has 13 amino acids. The germline V gene encodes CDR1 SQVTM and CDR2 ANQGSEA. Trimming removed 4 bases at V and 0 bases at J, with 7 bases between. The CDR3 region is CSVALSSGNTIYF. The CDR3 bases are TGCAGCGTTGCTTTGAGCTCTGGAAACACCATATATTTT.

The genes are TRBV7-8 and TRBJ2-1; D is unclear. This CDR3 is 15 amino acids long. The V gene lost 4 bases and the J gene lost 8 bases, with 18 bases spanning the gap. The V gene's germline CDR1 is SGHVS and CDR2 FQNEAQ. Here the CDR3 DNA reads TGTGCCAGCAGCTCCCGTTCAAATTGGGCCGATGAGCAGTTCTTC. Encoded protein: CASSSRSNWADEQFF.

This chain links TRBV5-1 with TRBJ1-2; the match to TRBD1 covers 7 bases. This CDR3 has 13 residues. V dropped 4 bases and J dropped 8; count of bases not matched to a gene: 8. CDR1 and CDR2 (germline): SGHRS, YFSETQ. The CDR3: CASSMSQGEGYTF. CDR3 sequence (DNA): TGCGCCAGCAGCATGTCCCAGGGGGAAGGCTACACCTTC.

V gene TRBV11-3 combines with J gene TRBJ2-7; 7 bases are a match to TRBD1. With V trimmed by 3 bases and J by 6 bases, 8 bases remained unmatched. The CDR3 is made up of 14 amino acids. CDR1 is SGHNT, CDR2 YENEEA, per germline. CDR3 protein: CASSFVQGWGEQYF. The CDR3 nucleotides read TGTGCCAGCAGCTTTGTACAGGGGTGGGGCGAGCAGTACTTC. The whole variable domain, filled in from reference TRBV11-3 and TRBJ2-7, reads EAGVVQSPRYKIIEKKQPVAFWCNPISGHNTLYWYLQNLGQGPELLIRYENEEAVDDSQLPKDRFSAERLKGVDSTLKIQPAELGDSAVYLCASSFVQGWGEQYFGPGTRLTVT.

This chain uses TRBV19 with TRBJ2-1; 14 positions agree with TRBD2. Germline loops: CDR1 LNHDA, CDR2 SQIVND (reference sequence). This CDR3 is 16 amino acids long. The J segment lost 9 bases and the V segment lost 6 bases, leaving 10 bases of the junction unmatched. Here the CDR3 DNA reads TGTGCCAGTAGAACTAGAGGGACTAGCGGGAGCGGTGAGCAGTTCTTC. It codes for CASRTRGTSGSGEQFF. The complete variable domain, with remaining parts taken from reference TRBV19 and TRBJ2-1, reads DGGITQSPKYLFRKEGQNVTLSCEQNLNHDAMYWYRQDPGQGLRLIYYSQIVNDFQKGDIAEGYSVSREKKESFPLTVTSAQKNPTAFYLCASRTRGTSGSGEQFFGPGTRLTVL.

This clone came up a few times. This chain links TRBV7-3 with TRBJ2-7; TRBD2 agrees at 9 bases. The CDR3 covers 14 residues. Germline V gene sequence: CDR1 SGHTA, CDR2 FQGTGA. After removal of 5 bases from V and 7 bases from J, the junction contained 9 bases not matched to a gene. CDR3 in amino acids: CASSLAGGREEQYF. The CDR3 DNA sequence: TGTGCCAGCAGCCTCGCGGGCGGGAGGGAAGAGCAGTACTTC.

CDR3 protein: CASSSLASGGYNEQFF. The CDR3, as DNA: TGTGCCAGCAGTTCTTTAGCCTCGGGGGGCTACAATGAGCAGTTCTTC. This chain links TRBV6-5 with TRBJ2-1, with TRBD2 identical over 7 bases. This CDR3 spans 16 amino acids. CDR1 and CDR2 (germline): MNHEY, SVGAGI. Trimming removed 4 bases from V and 3 bases from J; junction bases left unmatched: 9.

The chain has TRBV14 and TRBJ1-5; no clear D gene. V lost 0 bases and J lost 4, with 4 bases in between. The CDR3 extends over 13 amino acids. The germline CDR1 and CDR2 sequences are SGHDN and FVKESK. The CDR3 loop is CASSQEYNQPQHF. The DNA of the CDR3 is TGTGCCAGCAGCCAAGAGTATAATCAGCCCCAGCATTTT.